The following is a T cell receptor beta chain sequence with its context. These data originate in a study of control samples from healthy donors and cancer patients. Data came from immunoSEQ multiplex PCR; TCRdb stores just in-frame clones and leaves some out. The data hold 160,000 or so clones, with over 90% observed a single time. This TCR came from a man aged 50-60 years in good health. Sequencing was done on a sample of blood.

As DNA, the CDR3 is TGTGCCAGCTCGACGGTTAGGTACGAGCAGTACTTC. Its translation: CASSTVRYEQYF. V is TRBV7-9 and J is TRBJ2-7, with D hard to call. Germline loops: CDR1 SEHNR, CDR2 FQNEAQ (reference sequence). V lost 8 bases to trimming and J lost 4 bases, with 12 bases between them. This CDR3 contains 12 residues.